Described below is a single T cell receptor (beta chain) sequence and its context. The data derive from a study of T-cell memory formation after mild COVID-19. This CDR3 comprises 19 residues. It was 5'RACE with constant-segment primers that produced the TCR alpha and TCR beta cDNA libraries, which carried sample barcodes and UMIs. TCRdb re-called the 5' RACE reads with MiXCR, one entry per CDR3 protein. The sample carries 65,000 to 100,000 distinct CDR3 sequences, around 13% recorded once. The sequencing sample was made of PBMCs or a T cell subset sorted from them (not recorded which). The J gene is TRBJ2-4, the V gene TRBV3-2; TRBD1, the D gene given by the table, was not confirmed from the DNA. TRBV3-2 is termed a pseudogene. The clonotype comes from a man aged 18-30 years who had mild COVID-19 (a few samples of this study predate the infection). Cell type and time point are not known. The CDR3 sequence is CASSHLQGPGGAEKNIQYF. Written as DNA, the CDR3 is TGTGCCAGCAGCCACCTCCAGGGGCCGGGGGGGGCTGAGAAAAACATTCAGTACTTC.